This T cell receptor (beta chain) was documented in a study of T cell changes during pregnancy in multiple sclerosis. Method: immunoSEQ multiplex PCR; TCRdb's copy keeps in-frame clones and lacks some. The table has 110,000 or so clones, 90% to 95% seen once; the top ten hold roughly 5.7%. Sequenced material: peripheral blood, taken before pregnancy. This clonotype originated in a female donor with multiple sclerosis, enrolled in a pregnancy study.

DNA for the CDR3: TGTGCCAGCAGCTGGTCGGTGGTTGGCAATCAGCCCCAGCATTTT. It is translated as CASSWSVVGNQPQHF. The J gene is TRBJ1-5, the V gene TRBV5-8; D is ambiguous. V was cut by 3 bases and J by 2 bases, with 12 bases left in between. This CDR3 has 15 residues. Germline V lookup: CDR1 SGHTS, CDR2 YDEGEE.